This T cell receptor beta chain is drawn from a study of human T cells and chemical hapten exposure. General study findings and limits: Expanded TCRs were compared with controls, and the expanded TCRs formed significantly more large CDR3 similarity clusters. Having alopecia, the donors may differ immunologically from healthy people.

TCRdb passed the RACE reads through MiXCR, listing each CDR3 protein once. Of roughly 380,000 distinct CDR3 sequences listed, about 4.4% are singletons. Germline V CDR1 and CDR2: SNHLY, FYNNEI. Trimming stripped 4 bases from V and 7 bases from J, with 11 bases between. This CDR3 spans 13 amino acids. This clonotype has a count of ten or more. Its specificity is unknown. Time point noted: patch test 1, 2 weeks after DPC sensitization. Treatment reported: therapeutic diphenylcyclopropenone sensitization with weekly scalp DPC. Blood sampling preceded each patch test application. The rearrangement joins TRBV2 to TRBJ2-1; possibly TRBD2 for D (6 bases). The receptor's source is a woman aged 50 to 60 with alopecia areata. Some clones in this sample may be carry-over from other donors' samples. The sample consisted of whole blood, taken in connection with sensitization to the hapten diphenylcyclopropenone (DPC). CDR3 nucleotide sequence: TGTGCCAGCAGTGGTTCTAGCGCGAATGAGCAGTTCTTC. Protein: CASSGSSANEQFF. The full variable domain, in which reference TRBV2 and TRBJ2-1 provide the parts outside the CDR3, is EPEVTQTPSHQVTQMGQEVILRCVPISNHLYFYWYRQILGQKVEFLVSFYNNEISEKSEIFDDQFSVERPDGSNFTLKIRSTKLEDSAMYFCASSGSSANEQFFGPGTRLTVL.